This T cell receptor (beta chain) was profiled in a study of T cells after yellow fever vaccination. This clonotype was recorded at least ten times. Its specificity is unknown. Study-wide results and caveats: Most clones from primary vaccination were detected again post-booster (about 95% CD4, roughly 85% CD8).

TCRdb called the 5' RACE reads again in MiXCR, with one record for every CDR3 protein. Here the sample spans under 100,000 distinct CDR3 sequences, roughly 5.2% being singletons. This sequence was found in a man younger than 35 who received the YFV17D yellow fever vaccine. This sample comprised CD8+ T cells sorted from PBMCs, obtained 10 days after the yellow fever booster vaccination.

The CDR3 loop is CASSQDSGGAETQYF. In DNA form, the CDR3 reads TGTGCCAGCAGCCAAGATAGCGGGGGGGCCGAGACCCAGTACTTC. V and J are TRBV4-2 and TRBJ2-5; TRBD2 matches at 11 bases. Germline-derived CDR1 and CDR2 are LGHNA and YNFKEQ. Trimming at V came to 0 bases and at J to 5 bases, leaving 2 bases not matched to a gene. The CDR3 is 15 residues long.